Listed below are T cell receptor beta chains from one sample, sequenced in a study of Graves' ophthalmopathy and Graves' hyperthyroidism. TCRdb called the multiplex PCR reads again in MiXCR, with one record for every CDR3 protein. The profile shows around 400,000 distinct CDR3 sequences, 20% to 25% of them singletons. Sequences were obtained from peripheral blood. The source of these receptors is a woman aged 18-35 years with stable Graves' hyperthyroidism. The CDR3 runs from the conserved cysteine through the conserved F or W. Each record gives: J gene, D gene, clone size, V gene, CDR3 protein, CDR3 DNA. The D gene is left open where the match is weak. Size tells how often a clone was seen (once, few, many) or the class of an expanded clone, and some rows leave it out.

j_gene: TRBJ2-7; d_gene: NA; abundance: NA; v_gene: TRBV2; CDR3aa: CASNLDGGPYEQYF; CDR3nt: TGTGCCAGCAACCTGGACGGGGGACCTTACGAGCAGTACTTC
j_gene: TRBJ1-1; d_gene: NA; abundance: NA; v_gene: TRBV19; CDR3aa: CASSIPGERTEAFF; CDR3nt: TGTGCCAGTAGTATACCAGGGGAGCGCACTGAAGCTTTCTTT
j_gene: TRBJ1-5; d_gene: NA; abundance: many; v_gene: TRBV12-3/TRBV12-4; CDR3aa: CASNMGGGGQPQHF; CDR3nt: TGTGCCAGCAACATGGGGGGGGGAGGTCAGCCCCAGCATTTT
j_gene: TRBJ2-7; d_gene: TRBD2; abundance: NA; v_gene: TRBV6-1; CDR3aa: CASSPGGLGVGEQYF; CDR3nt: TGTGCCAGCAGCCCCGGGGGACTAGGGGTGGGCGAGCAGTACTTC
j_gene: TRBJ2-7; d_gene: TRBD1; abundance: NA; v_gene: TRBV12-3/TRBV12-4; CDR3aa: CASSWGQALNEQYF; CDR3nt: TGTGCCAGCAGCTGGGGACAGGCTCTCAACGAGCAGTACTTC
j_gene: TRBJ2-7; d_gene: TRBD2; abundance: many; v_gene: TRBV6-5; CDR3aa: CASSFGSGGTYEQYF; CDR3nt: TGTGCCAGCAGTTTTGGGAGCGGGGGGACCTACGAGCAGTACTTC
j_gene: TRBJ1-1; d_gene: TRBD1; abundance: many; v_gene: TRBV30; CDR3aa: CAWRQGEGHTEAFF; CDR3nt: TGTGCCTGGAGGCAGGGGGAAGGCCACACTGAAGCTTTCTTT
j_gene: TRBJ2-5; d_gene: NA; abundance: many; v_gene: TRBV10-3; CDR3aa: CAISVRPLGETQYF; CDR3nt: TGTGCCATCAGTGTAAGGCCCCTGGGAGAGACCCAGTACTTC
j_gene: TRBJ2-5; d_gene: NA; abundance: many; v_gene: TRBV5-8; CDR3aa: CASSLGQTYQETQYF; CDR3nt: TGTGCCAGCAGCTTGGGACAAACGTACCAAGAGACCCAGTACTTC
j_gene: TRBJ2-5; d_gene: TRBD2; abundance: many; v_gene: TRBV6-1; CDR3aa: CASSPLTSGIQETQYF; CDR3nt: TGTGCCAGCAGTCCGCTGACTAGCGGGATACAAGAGACCCAGTACTTC
j_gene: TRBJ1-2; d_gene: TRBD1; abundance: NA; v_gene: TRBV20-1; CDR3aa: CSAHDRDTFNYGYTF; CDR3nt: TGCAGTGCTCACGACAGGGACACATTTAACTATGGCTACACCTTC
j_gene: TRBJ1-1; d_gene: NA; abundance: many; v_gene: TRBV12-3/TRBV12-4; CDR3aa: CASSLSAGYTEAFF; CDR3nt: TGTGCCAGCAGTTTGTCGGCAGGGTACACTGAAGCTTTCTTT
j_gene: TRBJ1-2; d_gene: NA; abundance: NA; v_gene: TRBV12-5; CDR3aa: CASGLGGPGFLGGYTF; CDR3nt: TGTGCTAGTGGTTTGGGGGGACCCGGGTTCTTAGGTGGCTACACCTTC
j_gene: TRBJ2-6; d_gene: NA; abundance: many; v_gene: TRBV12-3/TRBV12-4; CDR3aa: CASSPSLGANVLTF; CDR3nt: TGTGCCAGCAGTCCCTCTCTGGGGGCCAACGTCCTGACTTTC
j_gene: TRBJ2-7; d_gene: NA; abundance: many; v_gene: TRBV18; CDR3aa: CASSPSQSWEQYF; CDR3nt: TGTGCCAGCTCGCCAAGCCAGTCGTGGGAGCAGTACTTC
j_gene: TRBJ1-2; d_gene: TRBD1; abundance: NA; v_gene: TRBV2; CDR3aa: CASLGTGRGGYGYTF; CDR3nt: TGTGCCAGCCTCGGGACAGGGCGAGGGGGCTATGGCTACACCTTC
j_gene: TRBJ2-7; d_gene: NA; abundance: many; v_gene: TRBV11-2; CDR3aa: CASSLRTATYEQYF; CDR3nt: TGTGCCAGCAGCTTAAGGACGGCTACCTACGAGCAGTACTTC
j_gene: TRBJ2-7; d_gene: TRBD1; abundance: many; v_gene: TRBV6-1; CDR3aa: CAGGGDRGPHEQYF; CDR3nt: TGTGCCGGAGGGGGGGACAGGGGACCGCACGAGCAGTACTTC
j_gene: TRBJ2-2; d_gene: TRBD1; abundance: many; v_gene: TRBV24-1; CDR3aa: CATSDLLTGSAGELFF; CDR3nt: TGTGCCACCAGTGATTTGCTGACAGGGTCCGCCGGGGAGCTGTTTTTT
j_gene: TRBJ1-5; d_gene: NA; abundance: many; v_gene: TRBV9; CDR3aa: CASSVGSDSNQPQHF; CDR3nt: TGTGCCAGCAGCGTAGGAAGCGATAGCAATCAGCCCCAGCATTTT
j_gene: TRBJ1-6; d_gene: TRBD1; abundance: many; v_gene: TRBV19; CDR3aa: CASKTAGTGNSPLHF; CDR3nt: TGTGCCAGTAAAACTGCCGGGACAGGGAATTCACCCCTCCACTTT
j_gene: TRBJ1-5; d_gene: TRBD1; abundance: many; v_gene: TRBV24-1; CDR3aa: CATSDTRGQGWGQPQHF; CDR3nt: TGTGCCACCAGTGACACCCGAGGACAGGGGTGGGGTCAGCCCCAGCATTTT
j_gene: TRBJ2-2; d_gene: NA; abundance: NA; v_gene: TRBV7-8; CDR3aa: CASSLETGWNTGELFF; CDR3nt: TGTGCCAGCAGCTTAGAGACGGGGTGGAACACCGGGGAGCTGTTTTTT
j_gene: TRBJ1-1; d_gene: NA; abundance: NA; v_gene: TRBV12-3/TRBV12-4; CDR3aa: CASKNGRSRQATNTEAFF; CDR3nt: TGTGCCAGCAAAAATGGAAGGTCCAGACAGGCGACGAACACTGAAGCTTTCTTT
j_gene: TRBJ2-7; d_gene: TRBD1; abundance: many; v_gene: TRBV19; CDR3aa: CASSIPGQVTYEQYF; CDR3nt: TGTGCCAGTAGTATTCCGGGACAGGTAACCTACGAGCAGTACTTC
j_gene: TRBJ1-1; d_gene: NA; abundance: many; v_gene: TRBV29-1; CDR3aa: CSVEGRRANTEAFF; CDR3nt: TGCAGCGTTGAAGGTCGGCGGGCGAACACTGAAGCTTTCTTT
j_gene: TRBJ2-1; d_gene: NA; abundance: few; v_gene: TRBV5-1; CDR3aa: CASSLSSGEVNEQFF; CDR3nt: TGCGCCAGCAGCTTGTCGTCAGGGGAGGTCAATGAGCAGTTCTTC
j_gene: TRBJ2-7; d_gene: NA; abundance: few; v_gene: TRBV5-1; CDR3aa: CASSLSGDAYEQYF; CDR3nt: TGCGCCAGCAGCTTGTCCGGGGATGCCTACGAGCAGTACTTC
j_gene: TRBJ1-5; d_gene: NA; abundance: many; v_gene: TRBV2; CDR3aa: CASSEESGHQPQHF; CDR3nt: TGTGCCAGCAGTGAAGAGAGTGGTCATCAGCCCCAGCATTTT
j_gene: TRBJ2-7; d_gene: TRBD1; abundance: many; v_gene: TRBV7-2; CDR3aa: CASSLEQGAYEQYF; CDR3nt: TGTGCCAGCAGCTTAGAACAGGGGGCCTACGAGCAGTACTTC
j_gene: TRBJ1-1; d_gene: TRBD1; abundance: NA; v_gene: TRBV12-3/TRBV12-4; CDR3aa: CASSLRPGQGHTEAFF; CDR3nt: TGTGCCAGCAGTTTACGCCCGGGACAGGGTCACACTGAAGCTTTCTTT
j_gene: TRBJ2-2; d_gene: TRBD1; abundance: many; v_gene: TRBV2; CDR3aa: CASTGTATGELFF; CDR3nt: TGTGCCAGCACCGGGACAGCAACCGGGGAGCTGTTTTTT
j_gene: TRBJ2-7; d_gene: TRBD2; abundance: many; v_gene: TRBV6-1; CDR3aa: CASSRLAGTYEQYF; CDR3nt: TGTGCCAGCAGCCGACTAGCGGGGACCTACGAGCAGTACTTC
j_gene: TRBJ2-7; d_gene: TRBD1; abundance: many; v_gene: TRBV2; CDR3aa: CASIGDRGSYEQYF; CDR3nt: TGTGCCAGCATAGGGGACAGGGGTTCCTACGAGCAGTACTTC
j_gene: TRBJ1-1; d_gene: TRBD1; abundance: NA; v_gene: TRBV15; CDR3aa: CATGQGRAEAFF; CDR3nt: TGTGCCACCGGACAGGGGAGGGCTGAAGCTTTCTTT
j_gene: TRBJ2-2; d_gene: NA; abundance: many; v_gene: TRBV6-5; CDR3aa: CASSYSLAGELFF; CDR3nt: TGTGCCAGCAGTTACAGCTTGGCCGGGGAGCTGTTTTTT
j_gene: TRBJ1-2; d_gene: NA; abundance: many; v_gene: TRBV20-1; CDR3aa: CSARDEVFHYGYTF; CDR3nt: TGCAGTGCTAGAGATGAGGTGTTCCACTATGGCTACACCTTC
j_gene: TRBJ1-2; d_gene: NA; abundance: NA; v_gene: TRBV29-1; CDR3aa: CSVEDSLDNYGYTF; CDR3nt: TGCAGCGTTGAAGACAGTCTTGATAACTATGGCTACACCTTC
j_gene: TRBJ2-5; d_gene: TRBD2; abundance: many; v_gene: TRBV25-1; CDR3aa: CASSEGTSGNYGETQYF; CDR3nt: TGTGCCAGCAGTGAAGGGACTAGCGGGAATTACGGGGAGACCCAGTACTTC
j_gene: TRBJ2-2; d_gene: NA; abundance: many; v_gene: TRBV2; CDR3aa: CASISKNTGELFF; CDR3nt: TGTGCCAGCATATCTAAGAACACCGGGGAGCTGTTTTTT
j_gene: TRBJ2-2; d_gene: TRBD1; abundance: many; v_gene: TRBV6-1; CDR3aa: CASSEVTGWSGELFF; CDR3nt: TGTGCCAGCAGTGAAGTGACAGGGTGGTCCGGGGAGCTGTTTTTT